Each of the 7 T cell receptor beta chains below was sequenced from the same sample in a study of blood T cell repertoires in COVID-19. Only in-frame clones appear in the TCRdb table, and some are missing; sequencing was by immunoSEQ multiplex PCR. The sample lists 100,000 to 120,000 clones; about nine tenths were seen once. Sample: peripheral blood. The receptors were sampled from a woman aged 45 to 65 with acute or convalescent COVID-19.

V is TRBV28 and J is TRBJ2-1; weak D call: TRBD2 (5 bases). This CDR3 is built from 15 residues. The V end was cut by 7 bases, the J end by 10 bases, with 23 bases between. Germline V lookup: CDR1 MDHEN, CDR2 SYDVKM. In nucleotides, the CDR3 is TGTGCCAGCACCTCCAGCCTGTCCGGGAATGAGGAGCAGTTCTTC. Its protein product is CASTSSLSGNEEQFF.

This clone has just a few counts. This chain connects TRBV6-5 to TRBJ2-1; maybe TRBD2 (7 bases). CDR3 length: 13 amino acids. V lost 8 bases and J lost 8, with 16 bases in between. In germline, CDR1 is MNHEY, CDR2 SVGAGI. CDR3 sequence reads: CASLSTGGDEQFF. As DNA, the CDR3 is TGTGCCAGCCTTTCCACGGGGGGCGATGAGCAGTTCTTC.

The V and J genes are TRBV3-1 (or the pseudogene TRBV3-2) and TRBJ1-1; a weak D match, TRBD1 (6 bases). CDR1 and CDR2 (germline): LGHDT, YNNKEL (reference sequence). Trimming removed 3 bases at V and 1 base at J, with 15 bases between. CDR3 length: 16 amino acids. CDR3 coding DNA: TGTGCCAGCAGCCACGGGAAGGGGGTTAGGAACACTGAAGCTTTCTTT. Translated: CASSHGKGVRNTEAFF.

The chain combines TRBV30 with TRBJ1-1; a weak D match, TRBD1 (6 bases). Germline loops: CDR1 GTSNPN, CDR2 SVGIG (reference sequence). V was trimmed by 2 bases and J by 7 bases, leaving 11 bases between them. This CDR3 has 12 amino acids. The CDR3 DNA reads as TGTGCCTGGAGTCAGGGGCAGGGTGAAGCTTTCTTT. Encoded protein: CAWSQGQGEAFF.

This clone was detected only once. The chain employs TRBV5-5 and TRBJ1-5; a weak D match, TRBD1 (6 bases). The CDR3 has 15 residues. Deletions cut 0 bases from V and 2 bases from J, with 9 bases between. Germline V gives CDR1 SGHKS, CDR2 YYEKEE (reference sequence). CDR3 residues: CASSLAWTGNQPQHF. CDR3 nucleotides: TGTGCCAGCAGCTTGGCCTGGACAGGCAATCAGCCCCAGCATTTT.

The chain uses TRBV4-1 and TRBJ2-7, with D maybe TRBD2 (5 bases). Germline CDR1 and CDR2: MGHRA and YSYEKL. Trimming pared 2 bases from V and 3 bases from J, leaving 8 bases between. The CDR3 extends over 13 amino acids. The CDR3 nucleotides read TGCGCCAGCAGCCAAAGAGAGGGCTACGAGCAGTACTTC. This translates into CASSQREGYEQYF.

This chain connects TRBV2 to TRBJ2-7, with TRBD2 as a possible D gene (6 bases). Germline CDR1 and CDR2: SNHLY and FYNNEI. The CDR3 totals 13 residues. V lost 7 bases to trimming and J lost 2 bases, with 12 bases between them. CDR3 protein: CASTGGNAYEQYF. The CDR3 DNA reads as TGTGCCAGCACCGGAGGGAATGCCTACGAGCAGTACTTC.